The clone carrying this T cell receptor (beta chain) came up a few times. The antigen remains unidentified. The record originates from a study of identical twins. Trimming pared 6 bases from V and 2 bases from J, leaving 14 bases between. The CDR3 extends over 14 amino acids. Findings and limits, study-wide: Analyses of zero insertions could be partly confounded by invariant MAIT and iNKT cells.

TCRdb reprocessed the 5' RACE reads with MiXCR, giving one entry per CDR3 protein. The data contain fewer than 500,000 distinct CDR3 sequences, around 24% of them singletons. The same data also contributed to another study, on T cells expressing NK-cell markers.

The receptor comes from a woman under 30 in good health. The chain couples TRBV12-3 or TRBV12-4 to TRBJ2-7; tentative D call: TRBD1 (7 bases). Sequencing was done on a sample of CD4+ T cells sorted from blood. The CDR3 sequence is CASRKGGGAYEQYF. Here the CDR3 DNA reads TGTGCCAGCAGGAAAGGGGGCGGGGCCTACGAGCAGTACTTC.